What follows are 28 T cell receptor beta chains derived from one specimen sequenced in a study of blood T cell repertoires in COVID-19. TCRdb keeps only in-frame clones here, not all; method: immunoSEQ multiplex PCR. The profile shows 350,000 to 500,000 clones, around nine tenths of them singletons. Sequenced: PBMCs or T cells enriched from blood (not recorded which). These receptors originate from a woman younger than 30 who had been exposed to COVID-19.

This chain links TRBV4-2 with TRBJ2-7, with TRBD2 matching 8 bases. The CDR3 is made up of 13 amino acids. Germline assignment: CDR1 LGHNA and CDR2 YNFKEQ. J was trimmed by 3 bases and V by 6 bases; bases with no gene match: 4. The CDR3 DNA sequence: TGTGCCAGCAGAGCGGGAGATGGCTACGAGCAGTACTTC. Translating gives CASRAGDGYEQYF.

The sample holds one count of this clone. This sequence joins TRBV20-1 and TRBJ2-7, with 8 bases identical to TRBD1. CDR3 length: 11 amino acids. J lost 5 bases, V lost 8 bases, and 5 bases had no gene match. The germline CDR1 and CDR2 sequences are DFQATT and SNEGSKA (reference sequence). CDR3: CSLRRGHEQYF. CDR3 DNA sequence: TGCAGTTTGCGCAGGGGGCACGAGCAGTACTTC.

The V and J genes are TRBV7-9 and TRBJ2-7; TRBD1 is a possible D gene (7 bases). The germline V and J ends were trimmed by 5 bases and 7 bases, with 12 bases remaining between them. This CDR3 region has 12 residues. Germline V gene data show CDR1 as SEHNR and CDR2 as FQNEAQ (reference sequence). CDR3 region: CASSPGGPEQYF. As DNA, the CDR3 is TGTGCCAGCAGCCCAGGGGGGCCTGAGCAGTACTTC.

The chain is built from TRBV3-1 (or the pseudogene TRBV3-2) and TRBJ2-7; 11 nucleotides line up with TRBD2. This CDR3 region has 16 residues. The J segment lost 1 base and the V segment lost 3 bases, leaving 5 bases of the junction unmatched. Germline CDR1 and CDR2: LGHDT and YNNKEL (reference sequence). The CDR3 loop is CASSQALAGGSYEQYF. Written as DNA, the CDR3 is TGTGCCAGCAGCCAGGCTCTAGCGGGGGGATCCTACGAGCAGTACTTC.

The V gene is TRBV5-1, the J gene TRBJ2-7; perhaps TRBD1 as D (6 bases). CDR1 and CDR2 from the germline V gene are SGHRS and YFSETQ. The CDR3 runs 13 residues. V was clipped by 4 bases and J by 1 base, with 9 bases between them. CDR3 nucleotides: TGCGCCAGCAGCATAGGACAGTCCTACGAGCAGTACTTC. It encodes CASSIGQSYEQYF. The variable domain in full, completed from reference TRBV5-1 and TRBJ2-7, reads KAGVTQTPRYLIKTRGQQVTLSCSPISGHRSVSWYQQTPGQGLQFLFEYFSETQRNKGNFPGRFSGRQFSNSRSEMNVSTLELGDSALYLCASSIGQSYEQYFGPGTRLTVT.

The genes are TRBV5-6 and TRBJ2-7; 7 positions agree with TRBD1. This CDR3 is built from 15 residues. Germline CDR1 and CDR2: SGHDT and YYEEEE. J gave up 0 bases and V 1 base, and 4 bases lay outside the gene matches. The CDR3 here is CASSLQGDISYEQYF. Here the CDR3 DNA reads TGTGCCAGCAGCTTGCAGGGGGACATCTCCTACGAGCAGTACTTC.

V gene TRBV2 combines with J gene TRBJ2-2; 8 bases are shared with TRBD1. Germline values: CDR1 SNHLY, CDR2 FYNNEI. V was clipped by 6 bases and J by 4 bases; unmatched bases: 10. The CDR3 is 16 amino acids. Written as DNA, the CDR3 is TGTGCCAGCAGGGACGGACAGGGAAGGATCACCGGGGAGCTGTTTTTT. It specifies CASRDGQGRITGELFF. The full variable domain, completed using reference TRBV2 and TRBJ2-2, is EPEVTQTPSHQVTQMGQEVILRCVPISNHLYFYWYRQILGQKVEFLVSFYNNEISEKSEIFDDQFSVERPDGSNFTLKIRSTKLEDSAMYFCASRDGQGRITGELFFGEGSRLTVL.

The chain combines TRBV3-1 (or the pseudogene TRBV3-2) with TRBJ2-1; the match to TRBD2 covers 9 bases. V lost 1 base and J lost 4; bases outside the gene matches: 5. Germline V lookup: CDR1 LGHDT, CDR2 YNNKEL (reference sequence). The CDR3 is 16 residues long. For the CDR3, the DNA is TGTGCCAGCAGCCAAGGGCTAGCGGGAAGGTACAATGAGCAGTTCTTC. This codes for CASSQGLAGRYNEQFF.

The chain carries TRBV30 and TRBJ2-7, with 11 bases that match TRBD1. The germline CDR1 and CDR2 sequences are GTSNPN and SVGIG (reference sequence). The V and J ends lost 1 base and 4 bases, in that order; junction bases with no gene match: 6. The CDR3 consists of 15 residues. Here the CDR3 DNA reads TGTGCCTGGAGTGAGGAGGACAGGGGGCGGTACGAGCAGTACTTC. It translates to CAWSEEDRGRYEQYF. The full variable domain, in which reference TRBV30 and TRBJ2-7 provide the parts outside the CDR3, is SQTIHQWPATLVQPVGSPLSLECTVEGTSNPNLYWYRQAAGRGLQLLFYSVGIGQISSEVPQNLSASRPQDRQFILSSKKLLLSDSGFYLCAWSEEDRGRYEQYFGPGTRLTVT.

The chain recombines TRBV29-1 with TRBJ2-3; 10 bases align to TRBD2. The J segment lost 4 bases and the V segment lost 5 bases, leaving 3 bases of the junction unmatched. This CDR3 region has 13 residues. CDR1 is SQVTM and CDR2 is ANQGSEA in the germline V gene. As DNA, the CDR3 is TGCAGCGTTCCTAGCGGGAGTTCAGATACGCAGTATTTT. Amino acid sequence: CSVPSGSSDTQYF.

The chain carries TRBV7-2 and TRBJ1-5, with unresolved D. CDR3 size: 16 residues. The ends were cut back, 1 base at V and 0 bases at J, with 10 bases in the middle. In germline, CDR1 is SGHTA, CDR2 FQGNSA. DNA of the CDR3: TGTGCCAGCAGCTTAGGACTGTATTCTAGCAATCAGCCCCAGCATTTT. Amino acid sequence: CASSLGLYSSNQPQHF.

The chain couples TRBV6-5 to TRBJ1-1; TRBD1 aligns across 7 bases. This CDR3 region has 15 residues. CDR1 is MNHEY and CDR2 is SVGAGI in the germline V gene. V dropped 6 bases and J dropped 4; count of bases not matched to a gene: 11. CDR3 amino acids: CASRKRQGGGTEAFF. The CDR3 nucleotides read TGTGCCAGCAGAAAGAGACAGGGTGGAGGCACTGAAGCTTTCTTT.

The chain uses TRBV7-8 and TRBJ2-7, with a possible D match to TRBD2 (7 bases). The CDR3 extends over 16 amino acids. Germline loops: CDR1 SGHVS, CDR2 FQNEAQ. Between the trimmed V and J ends, which lost 5 bases and 3 bases, there was a span of 20 bases. CDR3 protein: CASSPPGGWRDYEQYF. The CDR3 bases are TGTGCCAGCAGCCCACCGGGGGGCTGGCGGGACTACGAGCAGTACTTC.

The chain uses TRBV6-5 and TRBJ1-5; 7 bases are a match to TRBD1. The V segment lost 6 bases and the J segment 0 bases; nucleotides outside the gene matches: 5. The CDR3 totals 15 residues. CDR1 is MNHEY, CDR2 SVGAGI, per germline. In DNA form, the CDR3 reads TGTGCCAGCAGACTGGACAGGTTTAGCAATCAGCCCCAGCATTTT. It codes for CASRLDRFSNQPQHF.

The chain employs TRBV27 and TRBJ1-5; 7 bases are shared with TRBD1. Germline V lookup: CDR1 MNHEY, CDR2 SMNVEV (reference sequence). CDR3 length: 17 amino acids. The ends lost 3 bases at V and 7 bases at J; junction bases unmatched: 15. In nucleotides, the CDR3 is TGTGCCAGCAGTTTCCAGGGCCTGGGAGCAGGGGGACAGCCCCAGCATTTT. Translating it yields CASSFQGLGAGGQPQHF.

The chain is built from TRBV28 and TRBJ1-4; D is ambiguous. The CDR3 contains 16 residues. V was trimmed by 4 bases and J by 3 bases, leaving 15 bases between them. Germline V CDR1 and CDR2: MDHEN, SYDVKM. CDR3 residues: CASSSNVGASNEKLFF. DNA of the CDR3: TGTGCCAGCAGTTCGAATGTGGGAGCATCTAATGAAAAACTGTTTTTT.

The rearrangement links TRBV27 to TRBJ1-5, with a tentative D call TRBD1 (5 bases). The CDR3 consists of 14 residues. Germline assignment: CDR1 MNHEY and CDR2 SMNVEV (reference sequence). V gave up 1 base and J gave up 6 bases, with 10 bases separating them. The CDR3 DNA is TGTGCCAGCAGTTTATTGTTGGGGGGTCAGCCCCAGCATTTT. This encodes CASSLLLGGQPQHF.

The rearrangement uses TRBV25-1 and TRBJ2-7; TRBD1 aligns across 7 bases. V lost 4 bases, J lost 3 bases, and 6 bases stayed unmatched. The CDR3 sequence is 14 residues long. Germline V gene data show CDR1 as MGHDK and CDR2 as SYGVNS. CDR3 residues: CASSVGAGGYEQYF. CDR3 DNA sequence: TGTGCCAGCAGTGTAGGTGCAGGGGGCTACGAGCAGTACTTC.

V and J are TRBV27 and TRBJ1-1, with 10 bases identical to TRBD1. This CDR3 has 16 amino acids. Germline V lookup: CDR1 MNHEY, CDR2 SMNVEV (reference sequence). J gave up 2 bases and V 8 bases, and 11 bases lay outside the gene matches. The CDR3, as DNA: TGTGCCAGCGTCCGGGGGACAGGGGTCATCAACACTGAAGCTTTCTTT. Translated, it gives CASVRGTGVINTEAFF.

This clone has a single count. The chain combines TRBV5-4 with TRBJ1-1; D is perhaps TRBD1 (5 bases). CDR3 size: 15 residues. The ends were cut back, 3 bases at V and 4 bases at J, with 16 bases in the middle. Germline V gene data show CDR1 as SGHNT and CDR2 as YYREEE (reference sequence). The CDR3, as DNA: TGTGCCAGCAGCTCGGGGGGACGACGGGCCACTGAAGCTTTCTTT. Amino acid sequence: CASSSGGRRATEAFF.

This clone was counted only a few times. The chain recombines TRBV29-1 with TRBJ2-2; D is uncertain. This CDR3 region has 14 residues. V was trimmed by 4 bases and J by 5 bases, leaving 14 bases between them. CDR1 is SQVTM and CDR2 is ANQGSEA in the germline V gene. The CDR3: CSVVAGLGTGELFF. The CDR3 region has the DNA TGCAGCGTTGTTGCCGGGTTAGGAACCGGGGAGCTGTTTTTT.

The chain couples TRBV18 to TRBJ2-1; 8 positions match TRBD2. The CDR3 is 15 amino acids. Germline V gene lookup returns CDR1 KGHSH and CDR2 LQKENI. Losses at the gene ends were 0 bases for V and 2 bases for J; bases not matched to a gene: 0. CDR3 coding DNA: TGTGCCAGCTCACCACCGCGGGAGGCCTACAATGAGCAGTTCTTC. It yields the protein CASSPPREAYNEQFF. Supplemented by reference TRBV18 and TRBJ2-1, the full variable domain reads NAGVMQNPRHLVRRRGQEARLRCSPMKGHSHVYWYRQLPEEGLKFMVYLQKENIIDESGMPKERFSAEFPKEGPSILRIQQVVRGDSAAYFCASSPPREAYNEQFFGPGTRLTVL.

The chain carries TRBV4-3 and TRBJ1-5; no firm D call. The germline CDR1 and CDR2 sequences are LGHNA and YSLEER. This CDR3 is 14 amino acids long. The V gene lost 1 base and the J gene lost 1 base, with 5 bases spanning the gap. The CDR3 is CASSQAVSNQPQHF. The CDR3 nucleotides are TGCGCCAGCAGCCAAGCAGTGAGCAATCAGCCCCAGCATTTT.

The chain links TRBV19 to TRBJ1-1, with D tentatively TRBD1 (6 bases). The V gene lost 3 bases and the J gene lost 10 bases, with 18 bases spanning the gap. CDR3 length equals 14 residues. Germline CDR1 and CDR2: LNHDA and SQIVND (reference sequence). As DNA, the CDR3 is TGTGCCAGTAGTATCTCATGGGACAAGGGGACAGCTTTCTTT. Translation: CASSISWDKGTAFF. The entire variable domain, with the rest obtained from reference TRBV19 and TRBJ1-1, is as follows: DGGITQSPKYLFRKEGQNVTLSCEQNLNHDAMYWYRQDPGQGLRLIYYSQIVNDFQKGDIAEGYSVSREKKESFPLTVTSAQKNPTAFYLCASSISWDKGTAFFGQGTRLTVV.

The chain has TRBV7-9 and TRBJ2-3, with D perhaps TRBD2 (5 bases). The V gene's germline CDR1 is SEHNR and CDR2 FQNEAQ (reference sequence). CDR3 size: 14 residues. V shed 1 base and J shed 4 bases, with 9 bases lying between them. CDR3 DNA: TGTGCCAGCAGCTTAGGGGAGAACCCAGATACGCAGTATTTT. As protein: CASSLGENPDTQYF.

V usage is TRBV15 and J usage is TRBJ1-5; D remains unclear. This CDR3 is 15 amino acids long. From germline, CDR1 is LNHNV and CDR2 YYDKDF (reference sequence). The V and J ends lost 4 bases and 4 bases respectively, with 14 bases between them. The CDR3 DNA sequence: TGTGCCACCAGCAACTCGGGATCCTATAATCAGCCCCAGCATTTT. The encoded protein is CATSNSGSYNQPQHF.

The chain employs TRBV14 and TRBJ1-2; TRBD1 matches at 8 bases. The germline V gene has CDR1 SGHDN and CDR2 FVKESK. After removal of 3 bases from V and 8 bases from J, the junction contained 2 bases not matched to a gene. The CDR3 length is 12 residues. The chain's CDR3 is CASSQDRVGYTF. In nucleotides, the CDR3 is TGTGCCAGCAGCCAGGACAGGGTGGGCTACACCTTC.

This clone came up once. The genes are TRBV24-1 and TRBJ1-5, with D hard to call. The CDR3 is 12 residues long. CDR1 is KGHDR and CDR2 is SFDVKD in the germline V gene. V was cut by 4 bases and J by 4 bases, with 4 bases left in between. CDR3 nucleotide sequence: TGTGCCACCAGTGACCTTAATCAGCCCCAGCATTTT. It specifies CATSDLNQPQHF.